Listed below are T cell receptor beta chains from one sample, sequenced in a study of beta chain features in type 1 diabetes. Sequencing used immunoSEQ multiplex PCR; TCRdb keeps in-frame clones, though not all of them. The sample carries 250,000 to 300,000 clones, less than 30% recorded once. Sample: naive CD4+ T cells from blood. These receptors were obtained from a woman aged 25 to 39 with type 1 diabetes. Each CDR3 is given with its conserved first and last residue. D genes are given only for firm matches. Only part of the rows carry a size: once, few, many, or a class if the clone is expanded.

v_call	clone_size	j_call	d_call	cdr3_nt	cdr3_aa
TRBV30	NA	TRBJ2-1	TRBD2	TGTGCCTGGACAGAGCGGGATCCGTCGGGTGAGCAGTTCTTC	CAWTERDPSGEQFF
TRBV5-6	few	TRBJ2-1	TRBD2	TGTGCCAGCAGCTTCCGCTCTAGCGGATACAATGAGCAGTTCTTC	CASSFRSSGYNEQFF
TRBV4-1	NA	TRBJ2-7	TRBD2	TGCGCCAGCAGACAACTAGCGGGAGCTTTCTCAGGCGAGCAGTACTTC	CASRQLAGAFSGEQYF
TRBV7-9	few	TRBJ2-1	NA	TGTGCCAGCAGTTCCGGGACTTCCAATGAGCAGTTCTTC	CASSSGTSNEQFF
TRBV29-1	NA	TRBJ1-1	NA	TGCAGCGTTGTTCGAATCGGCGAGGTTGGAGGAGCTTTCTTT	CSVVRIGEVGGAFF
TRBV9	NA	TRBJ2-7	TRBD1	TGTGCCAGCAGCGTAGGCCCGGACAGGGACTACGAGCAGTACTTC	CASSVGPDRDYEQYF
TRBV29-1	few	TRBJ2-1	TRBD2	TGCAGCGTTGAAGATCCTGGGCGGGAGGTCAATGAGCAGTTCTTC	CSVEDPGREVNEQFF
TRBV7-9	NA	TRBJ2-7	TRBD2	TGTGCCAGCAGCTTTAGCGGGAGCTCTGACGAGCAGTACTTC	CASSFSGSSDEQYF
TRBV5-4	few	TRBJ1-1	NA	TGTGCCAGCAGCCCACAGGGAAGGGGCACTGAAGCTTTCTTT	CASSPQGRGTEAFF
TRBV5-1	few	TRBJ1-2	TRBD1	TGCGCCAGCAGCTGGGGCCGGGACAGAAGAGAAGTCTATGGCTACACCTTC	CASSWGRDRREVYGYTF
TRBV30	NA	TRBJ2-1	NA	TGTGCCTGCTTGGGTTTAGCCGATGAGCAGTTCTTC	CACLGLADEQFF
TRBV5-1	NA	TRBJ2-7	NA	TGCGCCAGCAGCTTGGGGGGCCGGACCTACGAGCAGTACTTC	CASSLGGRTYEQYF
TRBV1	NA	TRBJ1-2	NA	TGCACCAGCAGCCGAAACAGGGGGCCTTGTGGCTACACCTTC	CTSSRNRGPCGYTF
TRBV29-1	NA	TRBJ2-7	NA	TGCAGCGTTGTAAGACAGAGCTCCTACGAGCAGTACTTC	CSVVRQSSYEQYF
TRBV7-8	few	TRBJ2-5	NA	TGTGCCAGCAGCCCCACCGGAGGTCGGACCCAGTACTTC	CASSPTGGRTQYF
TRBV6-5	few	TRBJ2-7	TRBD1	TGTGCCAGCAGTTACCGGGACAGGAGCTCCTACGAGCAGTACTTC	CASSYRDRSSYEQYF
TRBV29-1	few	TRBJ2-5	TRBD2	TGCAGCGGTCGCCGCGGCGGGAGAGAGACCCAGTACTTC	CSGRRGGRETQYF
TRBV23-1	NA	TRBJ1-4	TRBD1	TGCGCCCGACAAGGACAGGACGGGATTAATGAAAAACTGTTTTTT	CARQGQDGINEKLFF
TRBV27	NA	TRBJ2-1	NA	TGTGCCAGCAGCCCCTCCGGCTCCTACAATGAGCAGTTCTTC	CASSPSGSYNEQFF
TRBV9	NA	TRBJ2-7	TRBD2	TGTGCCAGCAGCCCGGGGGGGTCCTACGAGCAGTACTTC	CASSPGGSYEQYF
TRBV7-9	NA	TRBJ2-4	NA	TGTGCCAGCAGCTTTACAGGGATACTAGCCAAAAACATTCAGTACTTC	CASSFTGILAKNIQYF
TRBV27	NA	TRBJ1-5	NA	TGTGCCAGCAGATCTCGCCGACAGAGTAGTCCCCAGCATTTT	CASRSRRQSSPQHF
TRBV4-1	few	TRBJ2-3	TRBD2	TGCGCCAGCAGCCAAGGCCCCCGACTAGCGGGGGTCACAGATACGCAGTATTTT	CASSQGPRLAGVTDTQYF
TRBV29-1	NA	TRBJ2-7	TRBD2	TGCAGCGTTGAAGACGGGCTAGCGGGAACCTCGACCTACGAGCAGTACTTC	CSVEDGLAGTSTYEQYF
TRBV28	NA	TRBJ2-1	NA	TGTGCCAGCAGTTATCCCGGGAGTGGGGATGAGCAGTTCTTC	CASSYPGSGDEQFF
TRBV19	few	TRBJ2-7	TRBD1	TGTGCCAGTACGGACAGGGCCTCCTACGAGCAGTACTTC	CASTDRASYEQYF
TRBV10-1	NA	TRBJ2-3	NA	TGCGCCAGCAGTGATTATTGGTATTTT	CASSDYWYF
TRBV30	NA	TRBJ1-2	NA	TGTGCCTGGAGTAAAGGAGGATTACGGGTTTATGGCTACACCTTC	CAWSKGGLRVYGYTF
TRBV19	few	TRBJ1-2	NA	TGTGCCAGTACCTCAGGGCCGAGCTATGGCTACACCTTC	CASTSGPSYGYTF
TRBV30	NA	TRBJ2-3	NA	TGTGCCTGGAGTGTCCGGAGCACAGATACGCAGTATTTT	CAWSVRSTDTQYF
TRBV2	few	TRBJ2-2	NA	TGTGCCAGCAGTGGAGAGGCACCAGGGGAGCTGTTTTTT	CASSGEAPGELFF
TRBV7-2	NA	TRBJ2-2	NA	TGTGCCAGCAGCTTAGGCGGTAGAAACGGGGAGCTGTTTTTT	CASSLGGRNGELFF
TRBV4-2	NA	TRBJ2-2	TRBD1	TGTGCCAGCAGCCAAGAATACAGACAGGGCCGAGGGACCGGGGAGCTGTTTTTT	CASSQEYRQGRGTGELFF
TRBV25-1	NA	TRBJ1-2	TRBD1	TGTGCCAGCAGTGAGACGACAGGGGGCCAAGGCTACACCTTC	CASSETTGGQGYTF
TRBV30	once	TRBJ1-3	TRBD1	TGTGCCTGGGACAGGGTGGGAAACACCATATATTTT	CAWDRVGNTIYF
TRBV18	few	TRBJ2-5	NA	TGTGCCAGCTCAGCATCGCGTCGAGAGACCCAGTACTTC	CASSASRRETQYF
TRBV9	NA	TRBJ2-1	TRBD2	TGTGCCAGCAGCCCAAGCGGGAGCTCCTACAATGAGCAGTTCTTC	CASSPSGSSYNEQFF
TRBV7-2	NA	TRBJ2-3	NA	TGTGCCAGCATCACTCATGGGGGCGCGCTCCCCACAGATACGCAGTATTTT	CASITHGGALPTDTQYF
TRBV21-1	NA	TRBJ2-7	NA	TGTGCCAGCAGCAATATTAGCGAGCGGGGGGGGAAGAAGCAGTACTTC	CASSNISERGGKKQYF
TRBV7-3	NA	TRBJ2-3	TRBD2	TGTGCCAGCAGCCCCCAACTAGCGGGAGGCACTGATACGCAGTATTTT	CASSPQLAGGTDTQYF
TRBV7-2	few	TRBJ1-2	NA	TGTGCCAGCAGCTTATCCAGCTATGGCTACACCTTC	CASSLSSYGYTF
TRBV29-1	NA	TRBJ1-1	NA	TGCAGCGTGACGGGACACCTTACGAACACTGAAGCTTTCTTT	CSVTGHLTNTEAFF
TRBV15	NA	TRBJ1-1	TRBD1	TGTGCCACCAGCAGAGGGACAGGGGGCACTGAAGCTTTCTTT	CATSRGTGGTEAFF
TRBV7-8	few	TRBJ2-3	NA	TGTGCCAGCAGCTGGGGGCGGAACACAGATACGCAGTATTTT	CASSWGRNTDTQYF
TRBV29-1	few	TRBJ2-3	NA	TGCAGCGCTGAACGGGGGACTAGCACAGATACGCAGTATTTT	CSAERGTSTDTQYF
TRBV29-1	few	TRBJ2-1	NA	TGCAGCGTTGGGGGAGGGACACGCTCCTACAATGAGCAGTTCTTC	CSVGGGTRSYNEQFF
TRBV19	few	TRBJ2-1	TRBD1	TGTGCCAGTAGTACTCCCGGTAGGGGGCGCGATGAGCAGTTCTTC	CASSTPGRGRDEQFF
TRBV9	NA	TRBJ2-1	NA	TGTGCCAGCAGCGTAGAGGACACCCGGTTGGGTAATGAGCAGTTCTTC	CASSVEDTRLGNEQFF
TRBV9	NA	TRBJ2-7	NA	TGTGCCAGCAGCGTAGGTACGACCACCGGGAGTTCACCCTACGAGCAGTACTTC	CASSVGTTTGSSPYEQYF
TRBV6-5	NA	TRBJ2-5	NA	TGTGCCAGCAGTTACTCAAGGGTTAGCGGCCAAGAGACCCAGTACTTC	CASSYSRVSGQETQYF
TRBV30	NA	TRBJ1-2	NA	TGTGCCTGGAGTGTACAGGTGGAAGGCTACACCTTC	CAWSVQVEGYTF